These 31 T cell receptor beta chains originate from one sample sequenced in a study of OX40 agonist ivuxolimab in advanced cancers. Some clones are missing from TCRdb's copy, which holds only in-frame ones; the method was immunoSEQ multiplex PCR. This repertoire shows roughly 60,000 clones, roughly 85% found once; its top ten account for 4.7%. This specimen was CD4+ or CD8+ T cells sorted from blood, taken in a trial of the OX40 agonist ivuxolimab. All receptors come from an adult with an advanced solid tumor such as melanoma, head and neck, liver or kidney cancer.

This chain joins TRBV7-3 and TRBJ2-7, with D maybe TRBD1 (6 bases). Germline values: CDR1 SGHTA, CDR2 FQGTGA. This CDR3 is 13 amino acids long. V was pared by 2 bases and J by 6 bases, with 11 bases between. CDR3 amino acids: CASSLGLGGEQYF. Written as DNA, the CDR3 is TGTGCCAGCAGCTTAGGTTTAGGGGGCGAGCAGTACTTC.

The CDR3 protein is CASTHQGLLADTEAFF. CDR3 bases: TGTGCCAGCACCCACCAGGGACTCCTCGCCGACACTGAAGCTTTCTTT. The chain is built from TRBV28 and TRBJ1-1; the D gene is possibly TRBD1 (5 bases). Trimming left V 7 bases short and J 3 bases short, with 21 bases between. The CDR3 has 16 amino acids. The V gene's germline CDR1 is MDHEN and CDR2 SYDVKM.

This sequence joins TRBV9 and TRBJ2-1; D possibly corresponds to TRBD2 (5 bases). Trimming took 4 bases from V and 6 from J, leaving 14 bases between them. CDR1 and CDR2 from the germline V gene are SGDLS and YYNGEE. There are 14 residues in the CDR3. CDR3 protein: CASSPTTASNEQFF. The DNA for the CDR3 is TGTGCCAGCAGCCCGACTACAGCGTCCAATGAGCAGTTCTTC.

This clone was counted only a few times. The J gene is TRBJ2-5, the V gene TRBV2, with D unclear. The CDR3 is made up of 17 amino acids. Germline CDR1 is SNHLY and CDR2 is FYNNEI. Trimming removed 2 bases at V and 2 bases at J, with 18 bases between. The CDR3 loop is CASSESSGFQGQETQYF. The CDR3 bases are TGTGCCAGCAGTGAAAGTTCTGGGTTTCAAGGACAAGAGACCCAGTACTTC.

The genes are TRBV5-1 and TRBJ2-5, with 7 bases lining up with TRBD2. Germline V gives CDR1 SGHRS, CDR2 YFSETQ. The trim removed 10 bases at V and 5 bases at J, leaving 11 bases unmatched. The CDR3 runs to 13 residues. The CDR3 DNA is TGCGCCCGCAACCCGGGGGGTTTTGAGACCCAGTACTTC. Encoded protein: CARNPGGFETQYF.

The chain has TRBV7-2 and TRBJ2-3; 7 bases line up with TRBD2. V lost 8 bases and J lost 6; bases outside the gene matches: 5. Germline values: CDR1 SGHTA, CDR2 FQGNSA. The CDR3 contains 12 residues. CDR3 nucleotides: TGTGCCAGCGTTGGGGGGGAGGATACGCAGTATTTT. The encoded protein is CASVGGEDTQYF. The full variable domain, with the rest looked up from reference TRBV7-2 and TRBJ2-3, is GAGVSQSPSNKVTEKGKDVELRCDPISGHTALYWYRQSLGQGLEFLIYFQGNSAPDKSGLPSDRFSAERTGGSVSTLTIQRTQQEDSAVYLCASVGGEDTQYFGPGTRLTVL.

This sequence joins TRBV6-5 and TRBJ2-1, with 10 nucleotides matching TRBD2. The germline gives CDR1 MNHEY, CDR2 SVGAGI. CDR3 size: 15 residues. V lost 6 bases to trimming and J lost 5 bases; unmatched junction nucleotides: 7. CDR3 DNA sequence: TGTGCCAGCAGGAGCGGACTAGCGGAGGACAATGAGCAGTTCTTC. It is translated as CASRSGLAEDNEQFF.

This clone has only one observation. The gene calls are TRBV11-3 and TRBJ2-3; possible D gene TRBD1, 6 bases. V lost 5 bases to trimming and J lost 6 bases, with 21 bases between them. The CDR3 loop spans 16 amino acids. CDR1 is SGHNT, CDR2 YENEEA, per germline. This CDR3 is CASSHSTVDSSDTQYF. In DNA form, the CDR3 reads TGTGCCAGCAGCCACTCAACGGTGGACAGCTCGGATACGCAGTATTTT.

This rearrangement joins TRBV19 to TRBJ2-7; D may be TRBD2 (7 bases). The germline CDR1 and CDR2 sequences are LNHDA and SQIVND (reference sequence). This CDR3 is built from 15 residues. Trimming took off 3 bases at V and 4 bases at J, with 16 bases between the two ends. As DNA, the CDR3 is TGTGCCAGTAGTATCCTCCGGGGGGCGCAATACGAGCAGTACTTC. Translating it yields CASSILRGAQYEQYF.

This clone was counted a single time. The rearrangement links TRBV19 to TRBJ1-5; D is perhaps TRBD1 (6 bases). Trimming stripped 8 bases from V and 2 bases from J, with 13 bases between. Germline V CDR1 and CDR2: LNHDA, SQIVND (reference sequence). This CDR3 contains 14 residues. The CDR3 here is CASQKGVGNQPQHF. The CDR3 DNA is TGTGCCAGTCAAAAGGGGGTAGGCAATCAGCCCCAGCATTTT.

The rearrangement links TRBV19 to TRBJ1-5; D is ambiguous. CDR1 LNHDA and CDR2 SQIVND come from the germline V gene (reference sequence). The V gene lost 1 base and the J gene lost 0 bases, with 10 bases spanning the gap. This CDR3 has 16 amino acids. CDR3 DNA: TGTGCCAGTAGTATAGGTCACCTTTATAGCAATCAGCCCCAGCATTTT. Translated, it gives CASSIGHLYSNQPQHF.

This clone was detected a few times. V is TRBV28 and J is TRBJ1-5; D is ambiguous. Germline CDR1 MDHEN, CDR2 SYDVKM. V was cut by 5 bases and J by 0 bases, with 8 bases left in between. This CDR3 has 14 amino acids. Here the CDR3 DNA reads TGTGCCAGCAGTCCTTCAGCTAGCAATCAGCCCCAGCATTTT. It specifies CASSPSASNQPQHF.

This clone counts as medium-sized. V and J are TRBV9 and TRBJ2-1; TRBD2 matches 9 bases. This CDR3 comprises 15 residues. Germline-derived CDR1 and CDR2 are SGDLS and YYNGEE. The ends lost 0 bases at V and 6 bases at J; junction bases unmatched: 4. The CDR3 loop is CASSVGGSGSNEQFF. CDR3 nucleotides: TGTGCCAGCAGCGTAGGGGGTAGCGGGAGCAATGAGCAGTTCTTC.

The rearrangement joins TRBV10-3 to TRBJ2-7; 7 bases align to TRBD1. Germline CDR1 ENHRY, CDR2 SYGVKD. The CDR3 has 14 amino acids. V was pared by 9 bases and J by 1 base, with 9 bases of the junction left unmatched. The CDR3 spells CAIRNRDRSYEQYF. The CDR3 DNA reads TGTGCCATTAGAAACCGGGACAGATCCTACGAGCAGTACTTC.

The chain joins TRBV2 to TRBJ1-2, with D hard to call. Germline lookup yields CDR1 SNHLY and CDR2 FYNNEI. The CDR3 totals 15 residues. Trimming took off 3 bases at V and 6 bases at J, with 17 bases between the two ends. CDR3 in DNA: TGTGCCAGCAGTGATCGACGGCCCAAAGATCATGGCTACACCTTC. Translated: CASSDRRPKDHGYTF.

J is TRBJ2-3 and V is TRBV28, with D possibly TRBD1 on 5 matching bases. V was pared by 3 bases and J by 4 bases, with 8 bases between. The CDR3 totals 13 residues. Germline-derived CDR1 and CDR2 are MDHEN and SYDVKM. The CDR3 region is CASSLEGADTQYF. The CDR3, as DNA: TGTGCCAGCAGTTTGGAAGGGGCAGATACGCAGTATTTT.

J is TRBJ1-5 and V is TRBV6-1; D unclear. This CDR3 is built from 15 residues. Trimming took off 4 bases at V and 5 bases at J, with 15 bases between the two ends. CDR1 is MNHNS and CDR2 is SASEGT in the germline V gene. As DNA, the CDR3 is TGTGCCAGCAGTGTTTCCGGCGGGGAGGATCAGCCCCAGCATTTT. Its translation is CASSVSGGEDQPQHF.

This chain uses TRBV7-3 with TRBJ2-2; 10 bases are shared with TRBD1. Germline V gives CDR1 SGHTA, CDR2 FQGTGA. After removal of 4 bases from V and 4 bases from J, the junction contained 3 bases not matched to a gene. This CDR3 contains 15 residues. The CDR3 reads CASSSRTGGTGELFF. In DNA form, the CDR3 reads TGTGCCAGCAGCTCCCGGACAGGGGGCACCGGGGAGCTGTTTTTT.

The chain is built from TRBV21-1 and TRBJ1-6. TRBV21-1 is listed as a pseudogene. The CDR3 is made up of 18 amino acids. The CDR3 DNA reads as TGTGCCAGCCATAACCGGGAGATTAAAGGCTCCTATAATTCACCCCTCCACTTT. Translating it yields CASHNREIKGSYNSPLHF.

The chain has TRBV2 and TRBJ2-3; TRBD2 matches 9 bases. V shed 7 bases, J shed 6 bases, and the junction held 5 bases outside the gene matches. The length of the CDR3 is 13 residues. From germline, CDR1 is SNHLY and CDR2 FYNNEI. Here the CDR3 reads CASKRAGGDTQYF. The CDR3 DNA follows: TGTGCCAGCAAGCGAGCGGGAGGCGATACGCAGTATTTT. The full variable domain, completed using reference TRBV2 and TRBJ2-3, is EPEVTQTPSHQVTQMGQEVILRCVPISNHLYFYWYRQILGQKVEFLVSFYNNEISEKSEIFDDQFSVERPDGSNFTLKIRSTKLEDSAMYFCASKRAGGDTQYFGPGTRLTVL.

The CDR3 loop is CASSEPPAGQPQHF. As DNA, the CDR3 is TGTGCCAGCAGTGAACCGCCAGCGGGTCAGCCCCAGCATTTT. The genes are TRBV2 and TRBJ1-5; D is unresolved. The CDR3 loop spans 14 amino acids. The V end lost 2 bases, the J end lost 6 bases, and 11 bases lay between the germline ends. The germline V gene encodes CDR1 SNHLY and CDR2 FYNNEI.

The chain employs TRBV5-6 and TRBJ2-5; D gene unclear. V lost 0 bases to trimming and J lost 5 bases, with 5 bases between them. The CDR3 loop spans 12 amino acids. The germline V gene encodes CDR1 SGHDT and CDR2 YYEEEE. CDR3 protein: CASSLEGETQYF. As DNA, the CDR3 is TGTGCCAGCAGCTTGGAGGGTGAGACCCAGTACTTC.

The rearrangement joins TRBV7-9 to TRBJ1-2, with 8 positions matching TRBD1. The J segment lost 4 bases and the V segment lost 4 bases, leaving 2 bases of the junction unmatched. The CDR3 is 13 amino acids. CDR1 is SEHNR, CDR2 FQNEAQ, per germline (reference sequence). CDR3 in amino acids: CASSSGQGYGYTF. CDR3 DNA: TGTGCCAGCAGCTCTGGACAGGGCTATGGCTACACCTTC.

This clone was recorded once. This CDR3 reads CASSIHREPNEQFF. CDR3 bases: TGTGCCAGTAGTATTCACAGGGAGCCCAATGAGCAGTTCTTC. The chain uses TRBV19 and TRBJ2-1; D possibly corresponds to TRBD1 (6 bases). V was shortened by 3 bases and J by 6 bases, with 12 bases between the two germline ends. Germline lookup yields CDR1 LNHDA and CDR2 SQIVND (reference sequence). The CDR3 is 14 residues long.

The genes are TRBV6-5 and TRBJ2-2; no firm D call. The V gene's germline CDR1 is MNHEY and CDR2 SVGAGI. V shed 10 bases and J shed 6 bases, with 9 bases lying between them. The CDR3 totals 11 residues. CDR3 region: CATSLPGELFF. In nucleotides, the CDR3 is TGTGCCACCTCCCTGCCCGGGGAGCTGTTTTTT.

This chain links TRBV27 with TRBJ2-5; 11 bases are a match to TRBD2. Germline V gives CDR1 MNHEY, CDR2 SMNVEV (reference sequence). The CDR3 consists of 15 residues. The V and J ends lost 6 bases and 3 bases, in that order; junction bases with no gene match: 6. The CDR3 sequence: CASSPLAGGEETQYF. Written as DNA, the CDR3 is TGTGCCAGCAGCCCCCTAGCGGGAGGTGAAGAGACCCAGTACTTC.

This chain uses TRBV6-1 with TRBJ2-7, with D tentatively TRBD2 (6 bases). V lost 6 bases to trimming and J lost 1 base, with 13 bases between them. Germline V lookup: CDR1 MNHNS, CDR2 SASEGT. The CDR3 extends over 14 amino acids. The CDR3, as DNA: TGTGCCAGCAGGGAGTCTAGCGCATCCTACGAGCAGTACTTC. It yields the protein CASRESSASYEQYF.

The V gene is TRBV10-3, the J gene TRBJ1-1; D gene uncertain. Germline CDR1 is ENHRY and CDR2 is SYGVKD. Between the trimmed V and J ends, which lost 3 bases and 1 base, there was a span of 6 bases. This CDR3 has 13 amino acids. CDR3 region: CAISDSANTEAFF. The CDR3 DNA reads as TGTGCCATCAGTGATTCCGCGAACACTGAAGCTTTCTTT.

This clone showed up just a few times. The J gene is TRBJ1-4, the V gene TRBV4-1; D uncertain. Germline V CDR1 and CDR2: MGHRA, YSYEKL. The V end lost 4 bases, the J end lost 11 bases, and 11 bases lay between the germline ends. CDR3 length: 12 amino acids. The CDR3 DNA reads as TGCGCCAGCAGCCCCCCGGCTGGGAAACTGTTTTTT. Protein: CASSPPAGKLFF.

This clone occurred once. The V gene is TRBV28, the J gene TRBJ1-1; tentatively, D is TRBD1 (5 bases). V dropped 6 bases and J dropped 10 bases, with 15 bases sitting between them. This CDR3 spans 12 amino acids. The germline gives CDR1 MDHEN, CDR2 SYDVKM. The DNA for the CDR3 is TGTGCCAGCAGCCCTGGGGGGAGTGGAGCTTTCTTT. Its translation is CASSPGGSGAFF.

By sample share, this clone is medium-sized. V usage is TRBV6-4 and J usage is TRBJ2-1; maybe TRBD1 (6 bases). This CDR3 has 13 residues. Trimming cost V 4 bases and J 5 bases, with 9 bases left between them. CDR1 and CDR2 from the germline V gene are MRHNA and SNTAGT. The CDR3 nucleotides read TGTGCCAGCAGTGGGACAGAAAACAATGAGCAGTTCTTC. Its protein is CASSGTENNEQFF.